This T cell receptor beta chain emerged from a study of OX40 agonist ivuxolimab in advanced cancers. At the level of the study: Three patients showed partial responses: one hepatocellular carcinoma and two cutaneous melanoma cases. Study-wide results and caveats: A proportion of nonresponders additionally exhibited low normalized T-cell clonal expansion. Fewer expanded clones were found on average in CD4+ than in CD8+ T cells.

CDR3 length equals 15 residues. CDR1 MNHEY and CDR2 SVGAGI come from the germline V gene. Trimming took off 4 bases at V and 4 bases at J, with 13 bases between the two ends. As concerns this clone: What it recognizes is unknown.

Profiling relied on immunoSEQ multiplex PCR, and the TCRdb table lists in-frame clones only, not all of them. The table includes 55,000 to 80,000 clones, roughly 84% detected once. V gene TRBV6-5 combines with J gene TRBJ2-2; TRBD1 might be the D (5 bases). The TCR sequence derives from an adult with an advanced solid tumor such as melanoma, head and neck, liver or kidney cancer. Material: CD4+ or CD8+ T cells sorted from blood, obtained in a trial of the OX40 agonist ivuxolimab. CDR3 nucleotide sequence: TGTGCCAGCAGTTTCGGCCAGGGAATCACCGGGGAGCTGTTTTTT. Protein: CASSFGQGITGELFF.